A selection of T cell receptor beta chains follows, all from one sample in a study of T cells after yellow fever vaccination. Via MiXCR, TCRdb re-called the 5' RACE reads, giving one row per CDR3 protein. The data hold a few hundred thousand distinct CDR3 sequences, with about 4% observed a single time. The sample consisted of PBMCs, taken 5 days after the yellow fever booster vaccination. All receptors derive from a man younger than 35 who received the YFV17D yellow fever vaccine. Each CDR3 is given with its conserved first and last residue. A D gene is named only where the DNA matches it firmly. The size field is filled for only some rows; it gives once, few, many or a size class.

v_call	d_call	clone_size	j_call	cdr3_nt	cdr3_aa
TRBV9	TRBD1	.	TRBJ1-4	TGTGCCAGCAGCGTAGGAGCGTCTTTAGACGAGGGGGCGCGAGAAAAACTGTTTTTT	CASSVGASLDEGAREKLFF
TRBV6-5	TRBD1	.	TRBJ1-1	TGTGCCAGCAGTGACGCACAGGGGGCGGTTGAAGCTTTCTTT	CASSDAQGAVEAFF
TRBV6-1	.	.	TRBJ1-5	TGTGCCAGCAGTGAAGATACCAGCAATCAGCCCCAGCATTTT	CASSEDTSNQPQHF
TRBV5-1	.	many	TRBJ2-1	TGCGCCAGCAGCTTGGTATCAGGGAAAGAGCAGTTCTTC	CASSLVSGKEQFF
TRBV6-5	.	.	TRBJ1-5	TGTGCCAGCAGTTATGACCACGGGGACCCTGGGGGCAATCAGCCCCAGCATTTT	CASSYDHGDPGGNQPQHF
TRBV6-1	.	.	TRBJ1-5	TGTGCCAGCTGCCCCGGTTCCGGTGGTCAGCCCCAGCATTTT	CASCPGSGGQPQHF
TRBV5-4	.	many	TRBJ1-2	TGTGCCAGCAGCCCGGGGGTGGGCGGCTACACCTTC	CASSPGVGGYTF
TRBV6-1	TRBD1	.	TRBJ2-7	TGTGCCAGCACCTCCCGGGACAGGGCCTACGAGCAGTACTTC	CASTSRDRAYEQYF
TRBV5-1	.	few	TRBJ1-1	TGCGCCAGCAGCTTACCTTCAGGGAACACTGAAGCTTTCTTT	CASSLPSGNTEAFF
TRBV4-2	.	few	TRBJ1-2	TGTGCCAGCAGCCAAAACAGGGCCCTTACTAACTATGGCTACACCTTC	CASSQNRALTNYGYTF
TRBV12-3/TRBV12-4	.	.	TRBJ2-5	TGTGCCAGCAGTTTTTCAGGGAAGGAGACCCAGTACTTC	CASSFSGKETQYF
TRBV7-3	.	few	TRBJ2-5	TGTGCCAGCAGCTTAGCAGGGTCCAAAGAGACCCAGTACTTC	CASSLAGSKETQYF
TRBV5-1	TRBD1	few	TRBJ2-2	TGCGCCAGCAGCGTGACAGGGTACGAACTCGGAGAATACACCGGGGAGCTGTTTTTT	CASSVTGYELGEYTGELFF
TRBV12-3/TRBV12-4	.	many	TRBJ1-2	TGTGCCAGCAGTGAGGACAGCATTTACTCCAATGGCTACACCTTC	CASSEDSIYSNGYTF
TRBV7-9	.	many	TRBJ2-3	TGTGCCAGCAGCGAAGGAGGGCAGTATTTT	CASSEGGQYF
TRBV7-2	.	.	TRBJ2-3	TGTGCCAGCAGCTCGAGGGGAAGGTACACAGATACGCAGTATTTT	CASSSRGRYTDTQYF
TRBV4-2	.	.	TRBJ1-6	TGTGCCAGCAGCCAAGATATTCGCACCTATAATTCACCCCTCCACTTT	CASSQDIRTYNSPLHF
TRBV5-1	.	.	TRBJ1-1	TGCGCCAGCAGCTTGTGGCCACAGGGTGGCCGGGGCACTGAAGCTTTCTTT	CASSLWPQGGRGTEAFF
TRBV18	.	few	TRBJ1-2	TGTGCCAGCTCACCACCGGGGGGACTGTATGGCTACACCTTC	CASSPPGGLYGYTF
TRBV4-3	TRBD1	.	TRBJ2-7	TGCGCCAGCAGCCAAGCCCGGGACAGTCAGACCGAGCAGTACTTC	CASSQARDSQTEQYF
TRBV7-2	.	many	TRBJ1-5	TGTGCCAGCAGCACAACAGCCTCCAATCAGCCCCAGCATTTT	CASSTTASNQPQHF
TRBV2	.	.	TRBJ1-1	TGTGCCGGCGGATCAACTGAAGCTTTCTTT	CAGGSTEAFF
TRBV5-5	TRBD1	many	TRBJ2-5	TGTGCCAGCAGCCCCGACAGGGGCGAGACCCAGTACTTC	CASSPDRGETQYF
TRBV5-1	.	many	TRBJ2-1	TGCGCCAGCAGCTTTTCGGCTGGGGGAAGTTACAATGAGCAGTTCTTC	CASSFSAGGSYNEQFF
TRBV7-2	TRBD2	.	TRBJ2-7	TGTGCCAGCAGCTTGGGGACTAGCGGGGGTTACGAGCAGTACTTC	CASSLGTSGGYEQYF
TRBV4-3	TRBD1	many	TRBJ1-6	TGCGCCAGCAGCCAACGAACAGGGGAGTCCTATAATTCACCCCTCCACTTT	CASSQRTGESYNSPLHF
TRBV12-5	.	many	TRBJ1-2	TGTGCTAGTGGTTTCTCCCGATACTATGGCTACACCTTC	CASGFSRYYGYTF
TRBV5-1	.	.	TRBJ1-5	TGCGCCAGCAGCTTGGGTTCAGGGACGAAAGGCAATCAGCCCCAGCATTTT	CASSLGSGTKGNQPQHF
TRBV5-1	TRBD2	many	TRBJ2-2	TGCGCCAGCAGCGGCGGGACTATGGCTACCGGGGAGCTGTTTTTT	CASSGGTMATGELFF
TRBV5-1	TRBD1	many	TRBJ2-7	TGCGCCAGCAGCTTTCAGACAGGGAGCTCCTACGAGCAGTACTTC	CASSFQTGSSYEQYF
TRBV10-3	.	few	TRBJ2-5	TGTGCCATCAAAGACTCGTACCAAGAGACCCAGTACTTC	CAIKDSYQETQYF
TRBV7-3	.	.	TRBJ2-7	TGTGCCAGCAGCTTAACCGGGGCAGGGCGGGCGTACGAGCAGTACTTC	CASSLTGAGRAYEQYF
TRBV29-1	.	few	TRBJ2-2	TGCAGCGTTGCACCGGCCGGGGCTGACACCGGGGAGCTGTTTTTT	CSVAPAGADTGELFF
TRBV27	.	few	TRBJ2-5	TGTGCCAGCGCCTTATGGACTGCAGGCAAAGAGACCCAGTACTTC	CASALWTAGKETQYF
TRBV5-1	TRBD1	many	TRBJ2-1	TGCGCCAGCAGCTTCACCGGGACAGAGGTTAATGAGCAGTTCTTC	CASSFTGTEVNEQFF
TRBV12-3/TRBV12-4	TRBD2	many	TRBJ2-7	TGTGCCAGCAGTTTCAAAGGCGGGGGTATCTACGAGCAGTACTTC	CASSFKGGGIYEQYF
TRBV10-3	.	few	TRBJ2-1	TGTGCCACCAAGGCCCCAGGGACGTACAATGAGCAGTTCTTC	CATKAPGTYNEQFF
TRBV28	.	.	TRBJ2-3	TGTGCCAGCGGACTTCCCTCAACTCCAGATACGCAGTATTTT	CASGLPSTPDTQYF